This TCR beta chain stems from a study of Tregs in tolerant kidney transplant recipients. The study's findings and limits: Findings come from small patient numbers and require larger validation. Antigen-driven expansion was suggested because donor-specific Tregs expanded more than all Tregs in tolerant patients.

Assay used: immunoSEQ multiplex PCR; TCRdb lists only in-frame clones, some missing. The sample shows tens of thousands of clones, over 75% of them seen only once. Related graft donors supplied nonmyeloablative bone marrow transplants, and mixed chimerism was transient. This clone is classed as medium-sized. What it binds is not known. The clonotype originates from a human patient who received a combined kidney and bone marrow transplant. Some T cells may arise from the graft donor. The sequences come from CD8+ T cells from blood (PBMCs), collected 6 months after the transplant.

CDR3 sequence reads: CAISESLRGQIYGYTF. DNA of the CDR3: TGTGCCATCAGTGAGTCTTTGAGGGGGCAGATCTATGGCTACACCTTC. This sequence joins TRBV10-3 and TRBJ1-2; TRBD1 matches at 7 bases. The CDR3 length is 16 residues. V shed 0 bases, J shed 4 bases, and the junction held 8 bases outside the gene matches. Germline lookup yields CDR1 ENHRY and CDR2 SYGVKD.